The present TCR beta chain was sequenced within a study of cytomegalovirus exposure and HLA in healthy donors. The PCR ran on 60 Vbeta and 13 Jbeta primers. Here immunoSEQ multiplex PCR was the method, and the copy in TCRdb shows in-frame clones only, minus some. In the table there are 150,000 to 200,000 clones, 9.5% to 15% of which are singletons. V lost 0 bases and J lost 4; bases outside the gene matches: 9. CDR1 is SEHNR and CDR2 is FQNEAQ in the germline V gene (reference sequence). CDR3 size: 17 residues. Each donor's status was that of a healthy bone marrow donor. This clone has only a few counts.

Sequencing was done on a sample of PBMCs. J is TRBJ1-5 and V is TRBV7-9; 7 nucleotides align to TRBD1. The sequence derives from a man aged 50 or older in good health and CMV-seropositive. The chain's CDR3 is CASSLALTGMSNQPQHF. The CDR3 region has the DNA TGTGCCAGCAGCTTAGCATTGACAGGGATGTCAAATCAGCCCCAGCATTTT.